Reported below is one T cell receptor beta chain. The antigen is undetermined. The CDR3 runs to 14 residues. Germline V gene sequence: CDR1 SGHRS, CDR2 YFSETQ. Trimming cost V 3 bases and J 2 bases, with 11 bases left between them. TCRdb keeps only in-frame clones here, not all; method: immunoSEQ multiplex PCR. The sample lists 2 million to 2.5 million clones; 85% to 95% were seen once. This sample is drawn from a study of shared clonotypes between healthy human individuals. Study details: The cohort comprised a couple of women and a few men. Their ages spanned 18 to 49 years. Study-wide results and caveats: Sequencing depth was expected to influence donor clonotype sharing.

V gene TRBV5-1 combines with J gene TRBJ2-5; D uncertain. The sequenced sample consisted of naive CD4+ T cells sorted from blood. The sample's subset: CD45RA+ positively selected. This TCR was sampled from a man younger than 35 in good health. The CDR3 DNA reads as TGCGCCAGCAGCTCGGCGGTGGGACAAGAGACCCAGTACTTC. It yields the protein CASSSAVGQETQYF. Looking up the rest from reference TRBV5-1 and TRBJ2-5 gives the full variable domain: KAGVTQTPRYLIKTRGQQVTLSCSPISGHRSVSWYQQTPGQGLQFLFEYFSETQRNKGNFPGRFSGRQFSNSRSEMNVSTLELGDSALYLCASSSAVGQETQYFGPGTRLLVL.